This T cell receptor (beta chain) was documented in a study of T-cell memory formation after mild COVID-19. Study information: TCR clustering was largely donor specific.

Study-level findings and limits: Clones that contracted clustered mainly in CM and EM if CD4+ and in EMRA if CD8+.

Points on this clonotype: The target antigen is unknown.

From the 5' RACE reads, TCRdb called clonotypes with MiXCR, one entry per CDR3 protein. This table holds 300,000 to 400,000 distinct CDR3 sequences, around 28% found once. This TCR was sampled from an adult woman who had mild COVID-19 (a few samples of this study predate the infection). Cell type and time point are not known. Sequenced material: PBMCs or a T cell subset sorted from them (not recorded which).

This CDR3 reads CATSSRSGTEIETQYF. CDR3 nucleotides: TGTGCCACCAGCAGTAGATCCGGGACTGAAATAGAGACCCAGTACTTC. The chain uses TRBV15 and TRBJ2-5; tentative D call: TRBD2 (6 bases). The CDR3 is made up of 16 amino acids. The V gene lost 3 bases and the J gene lost 4 bases, with 18 bases spanning the gap. Germline-derived CDR1 and CDR2 are LNHNV and YYDKDF (reference sequence).